A selection of T cell receptor beta chains follows, all from one sample in a study of cytomegalovirus exposure and HLA in healthy donors. Clones were sequenced by immunoSEQ multiplex PCR, and TCRdb holds only the in-frame ones, with some missing. Of under 150,000 clones in the sample, roughly 65% were seen once. The sequencing input was PBMCs. The origin of the receptors is a man aged 35-49 years in good health and CMV-seropositive. CDR3s include the opening cysteine and the closing phenylalanine or tryptophan. D genes are given only for firm matches. Clone size is shown for a subset of rows, as once, few, many or a class of expanded clone.

J gene	D gene	V gene	clone size	CDR3 DNA	CDR3 protein
TRBJ2-3	TRBD1	TRBV7-3	NA	TGTGCCAGCAGCCCAGGGGCAGGGGGCAATACGCAGTATTTT	CASSPGAGGNTQYF
TRBJ2-6	NA	TRBV9	NA	TGTGCCAGCGCCAGGGTTTCTGGGGCCAACGTCCTGACTTTC	CASARVSGANVLTF
TRBJ2-1	TRBD1	TRBV4-2	NA	TGTGCCAGCAGCCAAGGACAGGGTACCCACAATGAGCAGTTCTTC	CASSQGQGTHNEQFF
TRBJ2-3	NA	TRBV5-1	NA	TGCGCCAGCGGGGGACTTACAACAGATACGCAGTATTTT	CASGGLTTDTQYF
TRBJ1-3	NA	TRBV4-3	NA	TGCGCCAGCAGCCAAGAATCTAGGGGCTCTGGAAACACCATATATTTT	CASSQESRGSGNTIYF
TRBJ2-7	TRBD2	TRBV7-9	NA	TGTTCCAGCAGCTCCGCCTTGGGGGGGGTGTCCTCCTACGAGCAGTACTTC	CSSSSALGGVSSYEQYF
TRBJ2-1	NA	TRBV5-6	NA	TGTGCCAGCAGCTCTGGCTGGGCGCGAAACAATGAGCAGTTCTTC	CASSSGWARNNEQFF
TRBJ2-1	TRBD2	TRBV28	NA	TGTGCCAGCAGGTCTAGCGGGAGTCTCGATGAGCAGTTCTTC	CASRSSGSLDEQFF
TRBJ1-6	NA	TRBV27	NA	TGTGCCAGCAGTTTATCGGACAGACATAATTCACCCCTCCACTTT	CASSLSDRHNSPLHF
TRBJ2-5	TRBD2	TRBV7-2	NA	TGTGCCAGCAGCATCCTAGCGGGAGGCGAGACCCAGTACTTC	CASSILAGGETQYF
TRBJ1-4	TRBD1	TRBV6-1	NA	TGTGCCAGCAGTGAATCAGGGGGCGATGAAAAACTGTTTTTT	CASSESGGDEKLFF
TRBJ1-4	TRBD1	TRBV2	NA	TGTGCCAGCAGTCGGGACAGGGGAGGTTTGGGACTGTTTTTT	CASSRDRGGLGLFF
TRBJ1-2	TRBD1	TRBV19	NA	TGTGCCAGTAGTACAGGGGGCCATGGCTACACCTTC	CASSTGGHGYTF
TRBJ2-1	NA	TRBV11-3	NA	TGTGCCAGCAGCTCGCGAAGTACCGCTGAGCAGTTCTTC	CASSSRSTAEQFF
TRBJ2-7	TRBD2	TRBV9	NA	TGTGCCAGCAGCCCCGGACTAGCGGCTGTACGTGAGCAGTACTTC	CASSPGLAAVREQYF
TRBJ2-7	TRBD2	TRBV4-2	NA	TGTGCCAGCAGCCAAGAAGGGGGGGTTGCGCGGGAGGGATCCTACGAGCAGTACTTC	CASSQEGGVAREGSYEQYF
TRBJ2-5	NA	TRBV2	few	TGTGCCAGCAGTGCACAGGGTATGCAAGAGACCCAGTACTTC	CASSAQGMQETQYF
TRBJ1-3	NA	TRBV15	NA	TGTGCCACCTCGTGGAGCTCTGGAAACACCATATATTTT	CATSWSSGNTIYF
TRBJ1-4	NA	TRBV19	NA	TGTGCCAGTAGTATCGTTTTAGCTGAAAAACTGTTTTTT	CASSIVLAEKLFF
TRBJ1-4	NA	TRBV9	NA	TGTGCCAGCAGCGTAGGTTCGATCCAAACGGGTGAAAAACTGTTTTTT	CASSVGSIQTGEKLFF
TRBJ2-1	NA	TRBV6-5	NA	TGTGCCAGCAGTAGGGACTCCCCGACGGGGCAGTTCTTC	CASSRDSPTGQFF
TRBJ1-1	NA	TRBV6-6	few	TGTGCCAGCAGTTACGCAGTGAACACTGAAGCTTTCTTT	CASSYAVNTEAFF
TRBJ2-7	TRBD1	TRBV7-2	once	TGTGCCAGCAGCGCGGGACAGGAGAACTACGAGCAGTACTTC	CASSAGQENYEQYF
TRBJ1-5	TRBD1	TRBV28	NA	TGTGCCAGCAGTTTGGGGGACAGGGATCACCAGCCCCAGCATTTT	CASSLGDRDHQPQHF
TRBJ2-2	TRBD2	TRBV5-4	few	TGTGCCAGCAGCTTGGGAGGACTAGCGGGCGGGGAGCTGTTTTTT	CASSLGGLAGGELFF
TRBJ1-5	NA	TRBV28	NA	TGTGCCAGCAGTTTACCAGGGGCCGAGGGCAATCAGCCCCAGCATTTT	CASSLPGAEGNQPQHF
TRBJ2-7	TRBD2	TRBV6-6	few	TGTGCCGCCAGTCCCATAGGGACTAGCGGGTCCCCCGAGCAGTACTTC	CAASPIGTSGSPEQYF
TRBJ1-1	TRBD1	TRBV5-1	NA	TGCGCCAGCAGCTTGCGCCGACAGGGCCGGGGGACTGAAGCTTTCTTT	CASSLRRQGRGTEAFF
TRBJ2-5	NA	TRBV14	once	TGTGCCAGCAGCCACCCTCAGGGCGGAGAGACCCAGTACTTC	CASSHPQGGETQYF
TRBJ1-1	NA	TRBV7-8	NA	TGTGCCAGCAGCTTAATTGGGGGGATGAGGGACACTGAAGCTTTCTTT	CASSLIGGMRDTEAFF
TRBJ2-7	TRBD1	TRBV28	NA	TGTGCCAGCAGTCAAGGGGACAGGGGCACCTACGAGCAGTACTTC	CASSQGDRGTYEQYF
TRBJ1-5	NA	TRBV2	NA	TGTGCCAGCAGGGCCGACGGGGGACAGCCCCAGCATTTT	CASRADGGQPQHF
TRBJ1-1	TRBD1	TRBV6-6	NA	TGTGCCAGCAGTTACAACAGGGGAGCTTTCTTT	CASSYNRGAFF
TRBJ1-1	TRBD1	TRBV28	NA	TGTGCCAGCTTCCCGGGACAGCTGAACACTGAAGCTTTCTTT	CASFPGQLNTEAFF
TRBJ2-7	NA	TRBV4-1	few	TGCGCCAGCAGCCTCGGGGGGCAGGGTACCTACGAGCAGTACTTC	CASSLGGQGTYEQYF